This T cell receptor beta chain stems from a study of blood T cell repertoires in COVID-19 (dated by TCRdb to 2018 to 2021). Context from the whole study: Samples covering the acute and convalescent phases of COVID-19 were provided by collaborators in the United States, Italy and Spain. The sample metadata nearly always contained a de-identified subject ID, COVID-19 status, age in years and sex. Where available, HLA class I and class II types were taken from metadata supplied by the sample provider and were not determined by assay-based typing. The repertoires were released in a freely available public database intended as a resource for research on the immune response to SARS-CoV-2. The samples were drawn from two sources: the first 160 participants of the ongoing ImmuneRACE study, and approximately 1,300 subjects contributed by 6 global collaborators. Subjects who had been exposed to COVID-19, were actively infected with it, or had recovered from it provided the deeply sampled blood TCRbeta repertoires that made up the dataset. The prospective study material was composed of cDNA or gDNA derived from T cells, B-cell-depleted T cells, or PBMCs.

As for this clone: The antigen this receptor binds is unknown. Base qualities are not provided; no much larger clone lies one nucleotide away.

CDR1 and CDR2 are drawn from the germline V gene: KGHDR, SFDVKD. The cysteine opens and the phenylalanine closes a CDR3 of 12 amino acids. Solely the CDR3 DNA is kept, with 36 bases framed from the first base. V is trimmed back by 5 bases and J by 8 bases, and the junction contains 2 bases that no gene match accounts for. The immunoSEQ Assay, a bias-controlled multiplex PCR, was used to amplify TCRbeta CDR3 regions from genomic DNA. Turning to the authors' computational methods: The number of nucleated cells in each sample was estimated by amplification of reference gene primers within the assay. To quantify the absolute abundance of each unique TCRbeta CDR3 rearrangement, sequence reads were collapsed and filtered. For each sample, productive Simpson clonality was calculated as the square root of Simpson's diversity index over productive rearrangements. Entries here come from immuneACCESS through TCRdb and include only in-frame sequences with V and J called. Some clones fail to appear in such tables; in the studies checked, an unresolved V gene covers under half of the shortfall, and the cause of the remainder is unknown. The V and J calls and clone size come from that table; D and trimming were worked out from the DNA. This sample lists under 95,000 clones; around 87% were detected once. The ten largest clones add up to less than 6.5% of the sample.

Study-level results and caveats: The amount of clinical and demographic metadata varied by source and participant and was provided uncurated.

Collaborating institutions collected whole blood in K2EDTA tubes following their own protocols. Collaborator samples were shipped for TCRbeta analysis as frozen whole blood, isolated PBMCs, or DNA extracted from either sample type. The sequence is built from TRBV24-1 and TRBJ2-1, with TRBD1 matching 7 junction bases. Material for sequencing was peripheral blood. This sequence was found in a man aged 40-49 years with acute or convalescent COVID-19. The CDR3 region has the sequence CATSVQGDEQFF. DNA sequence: TGTGCCACCAGTGTCCAGGGGGATGAGCAGTTCTTC.